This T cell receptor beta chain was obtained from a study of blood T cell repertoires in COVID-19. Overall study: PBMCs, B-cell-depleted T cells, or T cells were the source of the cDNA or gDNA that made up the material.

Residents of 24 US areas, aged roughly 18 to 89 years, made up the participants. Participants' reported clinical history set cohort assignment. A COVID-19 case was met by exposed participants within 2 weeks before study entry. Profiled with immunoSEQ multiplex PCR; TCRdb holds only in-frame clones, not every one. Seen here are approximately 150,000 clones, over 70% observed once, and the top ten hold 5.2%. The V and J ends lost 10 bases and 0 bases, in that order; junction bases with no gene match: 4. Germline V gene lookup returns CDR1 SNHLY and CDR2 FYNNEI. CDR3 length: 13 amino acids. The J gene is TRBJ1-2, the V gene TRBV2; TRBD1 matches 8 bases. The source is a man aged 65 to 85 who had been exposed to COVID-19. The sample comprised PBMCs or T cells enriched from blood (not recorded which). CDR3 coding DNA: TGTGCCACCAAACAGGGGGCTAACTATGGCTACACCTTC. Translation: CATKQGANYGYTF.